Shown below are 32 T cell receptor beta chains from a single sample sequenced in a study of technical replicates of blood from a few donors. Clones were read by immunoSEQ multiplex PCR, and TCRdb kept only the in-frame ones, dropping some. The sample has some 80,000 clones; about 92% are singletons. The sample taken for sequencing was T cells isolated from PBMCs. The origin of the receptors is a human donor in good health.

CDR3: CAIREGASGNTIYF. In DNA, the CDR3 is TGTGCCATCAGGGAGGGGGCCTCTGGAAACACCATATATTTT. The chain recombines TRBV10-3 with TRBJ1-3; 7 bases match TRBD1. The germline gives CDR1 ENHRY, CDR2 SYGVKD. CDR3 length equals 14 residues. The V and J ends lost 6 bases and 0 bases, in that order; junction bases with no gene match: 2.

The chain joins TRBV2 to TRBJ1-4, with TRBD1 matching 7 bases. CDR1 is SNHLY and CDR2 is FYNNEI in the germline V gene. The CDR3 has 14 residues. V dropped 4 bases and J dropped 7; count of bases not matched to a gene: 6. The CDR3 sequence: CASSGQGAVEKLFF. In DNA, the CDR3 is TGTGCCAGCAGTGGACAGGGAGCAGTTGAAAAACTGTTTTTT. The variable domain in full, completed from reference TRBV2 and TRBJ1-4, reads EPEVTQTPSHQVTQMGQEVILRCVPISNHLYFYWYRQILGQKVEFLVSFYNNEISEKSEIFDDQFSVERPDGSNFTLKIRSTKLEDSAMYFCASSGQGAVEKLFFGSGTQLSVL.

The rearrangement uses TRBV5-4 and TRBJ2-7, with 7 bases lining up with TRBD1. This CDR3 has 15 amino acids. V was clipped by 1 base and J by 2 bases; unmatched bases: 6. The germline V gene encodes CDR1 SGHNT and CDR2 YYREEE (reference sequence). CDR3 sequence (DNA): TGTGCCAGCAGCTTGTTACAGGGGCCAACCTACGAGCAGTACTTC. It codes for CASSLLQGPTYEQYF.

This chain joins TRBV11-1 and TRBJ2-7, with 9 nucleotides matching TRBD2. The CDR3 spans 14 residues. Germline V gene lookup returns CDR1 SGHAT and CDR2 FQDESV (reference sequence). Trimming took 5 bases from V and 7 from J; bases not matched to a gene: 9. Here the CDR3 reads CASSPPSGVREQYF. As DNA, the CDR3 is TGTGCCAGCAGCCCGCCTAGCGGGGTCCGGGAGCAGTACTTC.

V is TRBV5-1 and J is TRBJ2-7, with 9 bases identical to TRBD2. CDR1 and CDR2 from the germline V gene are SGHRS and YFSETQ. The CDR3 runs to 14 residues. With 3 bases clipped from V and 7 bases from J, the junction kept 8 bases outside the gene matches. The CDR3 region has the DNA TGCGCCAGCAGCTCCAGGACTAGCGAGGAGGAGCAGTACTTC. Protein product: CASSSRTSEEEQYF.

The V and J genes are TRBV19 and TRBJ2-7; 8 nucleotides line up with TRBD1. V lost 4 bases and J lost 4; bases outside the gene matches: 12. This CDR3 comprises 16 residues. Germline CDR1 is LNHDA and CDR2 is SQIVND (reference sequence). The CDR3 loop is CASSKKQGVFGYEQYF. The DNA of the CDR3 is TGTGCCAGTAGTAAAAAACAGGGGGTCTTTGGTTACGAGCAGTACTTC.

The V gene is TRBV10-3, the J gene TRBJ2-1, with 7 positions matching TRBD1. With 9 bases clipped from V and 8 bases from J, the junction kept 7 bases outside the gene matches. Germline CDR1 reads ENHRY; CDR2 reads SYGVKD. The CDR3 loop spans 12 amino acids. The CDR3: CAIHRGVYEQFF. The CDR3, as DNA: TGTGCCATACACAGGGGCGTATATGAGCAGTTCTTC.

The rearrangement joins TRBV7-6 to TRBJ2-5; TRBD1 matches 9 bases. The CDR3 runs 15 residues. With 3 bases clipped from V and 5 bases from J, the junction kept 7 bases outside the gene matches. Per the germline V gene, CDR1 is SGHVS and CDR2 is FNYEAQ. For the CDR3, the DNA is TGTGCCAGCAGCTTGGGACAGGGAGATTGGGAGACCCAGTACTTC. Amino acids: CASSLGQGDWETQYF.

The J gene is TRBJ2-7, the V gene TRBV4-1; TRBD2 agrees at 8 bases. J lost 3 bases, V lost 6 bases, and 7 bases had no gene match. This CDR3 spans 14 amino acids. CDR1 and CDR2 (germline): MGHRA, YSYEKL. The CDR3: CASRPTGTSYEQYF. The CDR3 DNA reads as TGCGCCAGCAGACCCACCGGGACTAGCTACGAGCAGTACTTC.

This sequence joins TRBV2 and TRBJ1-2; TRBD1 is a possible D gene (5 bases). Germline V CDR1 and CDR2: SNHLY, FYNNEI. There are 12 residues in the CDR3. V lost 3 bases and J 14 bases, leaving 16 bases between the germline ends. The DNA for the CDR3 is TGTGCCAGCAGTGAGACAGTCCCGTGGAATACCTTC. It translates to CASSETVPWNTF.

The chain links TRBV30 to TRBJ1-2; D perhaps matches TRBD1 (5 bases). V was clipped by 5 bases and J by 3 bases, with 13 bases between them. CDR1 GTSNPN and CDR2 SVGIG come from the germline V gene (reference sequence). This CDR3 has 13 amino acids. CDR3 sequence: CAWLGQGYYGYTF. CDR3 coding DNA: TGTGCCTGGTTAGGGCAGGGTTACTATGGCTACACCTTC.

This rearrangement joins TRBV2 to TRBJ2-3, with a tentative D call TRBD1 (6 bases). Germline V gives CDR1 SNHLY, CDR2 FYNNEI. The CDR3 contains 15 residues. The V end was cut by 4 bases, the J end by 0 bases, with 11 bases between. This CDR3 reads CASSGDILSTDTQYF. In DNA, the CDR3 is TGTGCCAGCAGTGGGGACATCCTTAGCACAGATACGCAGTATTTT.

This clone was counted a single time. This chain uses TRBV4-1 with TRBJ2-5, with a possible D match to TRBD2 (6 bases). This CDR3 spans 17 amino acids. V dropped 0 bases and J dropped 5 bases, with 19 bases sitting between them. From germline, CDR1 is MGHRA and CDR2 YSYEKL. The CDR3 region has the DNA TGCGCCAGCAGCCAAGATGAGAGGAGGGAGCTCGCGGAGACCCAGTACTTC. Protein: CASSQDERRELAETQYF.

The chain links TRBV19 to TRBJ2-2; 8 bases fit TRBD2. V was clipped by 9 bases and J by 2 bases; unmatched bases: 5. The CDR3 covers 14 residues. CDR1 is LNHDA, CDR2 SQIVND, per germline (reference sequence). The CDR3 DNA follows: TGTGCCAGCCTACTAGCGGCAAACACCGGGGAGCTGTTTTTT. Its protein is CASLLAANTGELFF.

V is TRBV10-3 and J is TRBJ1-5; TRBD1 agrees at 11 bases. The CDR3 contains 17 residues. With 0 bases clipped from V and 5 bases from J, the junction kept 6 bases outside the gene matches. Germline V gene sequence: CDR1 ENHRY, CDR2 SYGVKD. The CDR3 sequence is CAISESSKGQGDQPQHF. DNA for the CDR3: TGTGCCATCAGTGAGTCCTCAAAGGGACAGGGGGATCAGCCCCAGCATTTT.

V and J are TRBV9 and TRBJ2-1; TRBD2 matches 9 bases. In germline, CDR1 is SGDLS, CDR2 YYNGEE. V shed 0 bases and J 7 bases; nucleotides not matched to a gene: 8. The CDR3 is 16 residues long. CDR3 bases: TGTGCCAGCAGCGTAGAGGTAGCGGGAGACTGGAATGAGCAGTTCTTC. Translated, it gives CASSVEVAGDWNEQFF.

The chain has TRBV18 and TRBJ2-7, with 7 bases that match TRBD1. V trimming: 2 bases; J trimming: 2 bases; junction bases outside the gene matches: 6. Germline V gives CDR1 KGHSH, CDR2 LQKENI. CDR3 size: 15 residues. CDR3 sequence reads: CASSPARDSPYEQYF. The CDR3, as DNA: TGTGCCAGCTCACCAGCGAGGGACAGCCCCTACGAGCAGTACTTC.

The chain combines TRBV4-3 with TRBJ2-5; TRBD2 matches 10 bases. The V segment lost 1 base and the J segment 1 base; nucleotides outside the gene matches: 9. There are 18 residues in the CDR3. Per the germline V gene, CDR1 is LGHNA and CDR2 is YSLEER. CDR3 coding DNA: TGCGCCAGCAGCCAAGGCCTACTAGCGGGGATAACCCAAGAGACCCAGTACTTC. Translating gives CASSQGLLAGITQETQYF.

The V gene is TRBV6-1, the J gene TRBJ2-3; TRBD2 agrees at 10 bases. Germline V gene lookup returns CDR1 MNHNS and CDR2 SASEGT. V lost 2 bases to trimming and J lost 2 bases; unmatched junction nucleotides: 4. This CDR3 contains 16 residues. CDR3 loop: CASSEKLAGITDTQYF. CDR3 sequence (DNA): TGTGCCAGCAGTGAAAAACTAGCGGGGATCACAGATACGCAGTATTTT.

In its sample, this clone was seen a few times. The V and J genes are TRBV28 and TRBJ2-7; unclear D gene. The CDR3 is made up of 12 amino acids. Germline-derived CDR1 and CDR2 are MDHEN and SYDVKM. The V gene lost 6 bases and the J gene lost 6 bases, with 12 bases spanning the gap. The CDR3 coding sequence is TGTGCCAGCAGCCCCTCTATATTCGAGCAGTACTTC. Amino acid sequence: CASSPSIFEQYF.

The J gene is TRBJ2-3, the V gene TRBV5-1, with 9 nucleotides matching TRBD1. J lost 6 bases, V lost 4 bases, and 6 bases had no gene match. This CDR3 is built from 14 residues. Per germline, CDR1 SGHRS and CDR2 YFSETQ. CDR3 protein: CASSKDRGGDTQYF. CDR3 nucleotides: TGCGCCAGCAGCAAGGACAGGGGAGGTGATACGCAGTATTTT.

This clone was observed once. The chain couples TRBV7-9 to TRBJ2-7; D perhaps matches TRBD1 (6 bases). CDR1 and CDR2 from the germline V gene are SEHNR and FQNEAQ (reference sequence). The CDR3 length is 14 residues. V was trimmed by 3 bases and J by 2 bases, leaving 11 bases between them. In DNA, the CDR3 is TGTGCCAGCAGCTTGGGTACAGGGCCCTACGAGCAGTACTTC. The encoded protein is CASSLGTGPYEQYF.

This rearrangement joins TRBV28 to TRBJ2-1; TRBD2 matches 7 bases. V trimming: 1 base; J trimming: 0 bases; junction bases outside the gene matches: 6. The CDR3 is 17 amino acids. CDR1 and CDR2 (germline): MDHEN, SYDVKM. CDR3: CASSLFDRDYSYNEQFF. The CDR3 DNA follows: TGTGCCAGCAGTTTATTCGACCGGGACTACTCCTACAATGAGCAGTTCTTC.

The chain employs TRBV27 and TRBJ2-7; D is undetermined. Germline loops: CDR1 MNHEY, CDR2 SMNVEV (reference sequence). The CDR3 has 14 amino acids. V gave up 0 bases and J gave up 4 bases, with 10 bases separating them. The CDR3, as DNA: TGTGCCAGCAGTTTATCGTCCCAGAATTACGAGCAGTACTTC. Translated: CASSLSSQNYEQYF.

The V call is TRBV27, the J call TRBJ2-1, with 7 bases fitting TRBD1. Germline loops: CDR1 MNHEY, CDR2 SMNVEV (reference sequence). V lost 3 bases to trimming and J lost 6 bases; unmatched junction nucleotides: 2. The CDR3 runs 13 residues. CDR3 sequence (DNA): TGTGCCAGCAGTTTTGGACAGGTCAATGAGCAGTTCTTC. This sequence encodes CASSFGQVNEQFF.

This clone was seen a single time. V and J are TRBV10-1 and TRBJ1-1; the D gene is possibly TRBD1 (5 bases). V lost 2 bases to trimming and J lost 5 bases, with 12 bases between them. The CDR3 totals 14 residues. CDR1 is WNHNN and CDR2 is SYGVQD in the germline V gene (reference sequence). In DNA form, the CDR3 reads TGCGCCAGCAGTGAGAATGGGGGGGGAACTGAAGCTTTCTTT. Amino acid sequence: CASSENGGGTEAFF.

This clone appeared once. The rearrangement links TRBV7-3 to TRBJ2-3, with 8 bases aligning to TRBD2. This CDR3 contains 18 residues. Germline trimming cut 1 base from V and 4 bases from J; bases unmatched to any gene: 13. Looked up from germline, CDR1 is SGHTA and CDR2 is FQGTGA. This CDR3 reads CASSLRALGLGSADTQYF. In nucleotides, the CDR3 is TGTGCCAGCAGCTTAAGGGCCTTGGGACTAGGGTCTGCAGATACGCAGTATTTT. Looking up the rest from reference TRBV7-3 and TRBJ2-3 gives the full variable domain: GAGVSQTPSNKVTEKGKYVELRCDPISGHTALYWYRQSLGQGPEFLIYFQGTGAADDSGLPNDRFFAVRPEGSVSTLKIQRTERGDSAVYLCASSLRALGLGSADTQYFGPGTRLTVL.

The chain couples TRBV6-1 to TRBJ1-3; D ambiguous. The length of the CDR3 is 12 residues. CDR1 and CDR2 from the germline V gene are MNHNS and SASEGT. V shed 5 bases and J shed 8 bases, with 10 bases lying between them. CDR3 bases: TGTGCCAGCAGTATCCTCCGGGACACCATATATTTT. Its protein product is CASSILRDTIYF.

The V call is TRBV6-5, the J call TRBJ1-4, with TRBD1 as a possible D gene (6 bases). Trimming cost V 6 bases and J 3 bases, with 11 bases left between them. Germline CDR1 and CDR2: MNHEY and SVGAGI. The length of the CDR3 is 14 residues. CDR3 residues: CASSHGQSNEKLFF. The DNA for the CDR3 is TGTGCCAGCAGCCACGGACAGTCTAATGAAAAACTGTTTTTT.

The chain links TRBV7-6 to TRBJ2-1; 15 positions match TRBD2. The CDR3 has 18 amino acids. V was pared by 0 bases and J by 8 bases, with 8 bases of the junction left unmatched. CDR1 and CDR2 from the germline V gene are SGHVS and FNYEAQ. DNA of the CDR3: TGTGCCAGCAGCTTAGCCCCTGGACTAGCGGGAGGGCCCCATGAGCAGTTCTTC. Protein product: CASSLAPGLAGGPHEQFF.

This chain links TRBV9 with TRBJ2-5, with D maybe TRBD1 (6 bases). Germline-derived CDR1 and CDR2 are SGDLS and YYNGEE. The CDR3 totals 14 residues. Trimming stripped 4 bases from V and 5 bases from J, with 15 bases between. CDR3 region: CASSTRGGSETQYF. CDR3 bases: TGTGCCAGCAGCACTCGAGGGGGATCGGAGACCCAGTACTTC.

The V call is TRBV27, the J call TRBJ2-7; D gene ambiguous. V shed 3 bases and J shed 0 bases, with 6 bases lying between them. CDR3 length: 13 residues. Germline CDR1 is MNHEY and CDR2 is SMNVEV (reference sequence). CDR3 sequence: CASSFASSYEQYF. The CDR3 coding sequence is TGTGCCAGCAGTTTCGCTAGCTCCTACGAGCAGTACTTC.